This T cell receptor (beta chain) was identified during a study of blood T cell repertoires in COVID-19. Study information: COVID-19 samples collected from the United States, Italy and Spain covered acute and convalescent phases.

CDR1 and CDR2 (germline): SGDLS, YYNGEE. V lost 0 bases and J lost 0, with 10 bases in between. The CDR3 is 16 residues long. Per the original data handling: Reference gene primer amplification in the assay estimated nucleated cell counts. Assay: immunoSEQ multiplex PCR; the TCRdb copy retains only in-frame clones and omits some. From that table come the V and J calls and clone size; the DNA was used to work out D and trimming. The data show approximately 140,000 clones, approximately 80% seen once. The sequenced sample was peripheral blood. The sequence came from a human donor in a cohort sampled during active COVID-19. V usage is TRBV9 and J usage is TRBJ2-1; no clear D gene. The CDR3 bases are TGTGCCAGCAGCGTAGGCGGAAGTAGCTCCTACAATGAGCAGTTCTTC. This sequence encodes CASSVGGSSSYNEQFF.